The TCR beta chain described here comes from a study of identical twins. Study-level results: Zero-insertion results could be subject to partial confounding by invariant MAIT and iNKT cells. Sharing of beta out-of-frame sequences by twins showed a weaker excess. There were fewer insertions in abundant cord blood beta clonotypes, but memory repertoires showed no such pattern.

TCRdb re-called the 5' RACE reads with MiXCR, one entry per CDR3 protein. Altogether about 150,000 distinct CDR3 sequences are present, roughly 3.2% being singletons, with the ten largest covering 7.5% to 8.5%. V lost 0 bases to trimming and J lost 5 bases, with 18 bases between them. This CDR3 comprises 18 residues. Germline assignment: CDR1 SGDLS and CDR2 YYNGEE. This clonotype came up many times. Antigen unknown. The origin of this receptor is a man aged 18 to 30 in good health. The sample consisted of memory T cells sorted from blood. The chain joins TRBV9 to TRBJ1-6; D is unresolved. The CDR3 nucleotides are TGTGCCAGCAGCGTAGAATACAGACCCTTGGATGATAATTCACCCCTCCACTTT. Translation: CASSVEYRPLDDNSPLHF. Looking up the rest from reference TRBV9 and TRBJ1-6 gives the full variable domain: DSGVTQTPKHLITATGQRVTLRCSPRSGDLSVYWYQQSLDQGLQFLIQYYNGEERAKGNILERFSAQQFPDLHSELNLSSLELGDSALYFCASSVEYRPLDDNSPLHFGNGTRLTVT.